A single sample is the source of the 8 T cell receptor beta chains below, sequenced in a study of blood T cell repertoires in COVID-19. Assay: immunoSEQ multiplex PCR; the TCRdb copy retains only in-frame clones and omits some. The table shows under 200,000 clones, with roughly 93% occurring only once. The sequenced sample consisted of peripheral blood. The origin of the receptors is a man in his late teens or twenties with acute or convalescent COVID-19.

The chain is built from TRBV6-5 and TRBJ1-2, with 7 bases fitting TRBD1. CDR3 length equals 14 residues. Losses at the gene ends were 7 bases for V and 8 bases for J; bases not matched to a gene: 13. The germline CDR1 and CDR2 sequences are MNHEY and SVGAGI. DNA of the CDR3: TGTGCCAGCACCCAAAGTGCCGGGACAGACGGCTACACCTTC. Protein sequence: CASTQSAGTDGYTF.

This sequence joins TRBV19 and TRBJ1-5; D possibly corresponds to TRBD1 (6 bases). CDR3 length: 19 residues. V shed 7 bases and J shed 2 bases, with 27 bases lying between them. Germline values: CDR1 LNHDA, CDR2 SQIVND (reference sequence). CDR3 sequence reads: CASNRLWGPTGYGNQPQHF. DNA for the CDR3: TGTGCCAGTAACCGCCTTTGGGGCCCGACAGGATATGGCAATCAGCCCCAGCATTTT.

With respect to this clone: The junction departs from germline at one end; a sequencing error may be responsible. V gene TRBV19 combines with J gene TRBJ2-7, with 7 bases that match TRBD1. The germline V gene has CDR1 LNHDA and CDR2 SQIVND (reference sequence). This CDR3 has 15 residues. CDR3 amino acids: CASSMWQGVTHEQYF. The CDR3 DNA sequence: TGTGCCAGCAGTATGTGGCAGGGGGTAACTCACGAGCAGTACTTC.

The rearrangement links TRBV25-1 to TRBJ2-1; 7 bases agree with TRBD1. The CDR3 has 15 amino acids. Trimming took 4 bases from V and 8 from J; bases not matched to a gene: 11. Germline V gene lookup returns CDR1 MGHDK and CDR2 SYGVNS. CDR3 DNA sequence: TGTGCCAGCAGTGTTCCGGAACAGGGGATGGATGAGCAGTTCTTC. Translation gives CASSVPEQGMDEQFF. The whole variable domain, filled in from reference TRBV25-1 and TRBJ2-1, reads EADIYQTPRYLVIGTGKKITLECSQTMGHDKMYWYQQDPGMELHLIHYSYGVNSTEKGDLSSESTVSRIRTEHFPLTLESARPSHTSQYLCASSVPEQGMDEQFFGPGTRLTVL.

The V gene is TRBV19, the J gene TRBJ2-7; TRBD1 agrees at 8 bases. Germline V gives CDR1 LNHDA, CDR2 SQIVND (reference sequence). The V and J ends lost 1 base and 3 bases, in that order; junction bases with no gene match: 5. The CDR3 runs to 15 residues. This chain's CDR3 is CASSIAGGTGYEQYF. As DNA, the CDR3 is TGTGCCAGTAGTATAGCAGGGGGGACAGGCTACGAGCAGTACTTC.

This rearrangement joins TRBV23-1 to TRBJ2-2; D possibly corresponds to TRBD2 (7 bases). TRBV23-1 is an ORF; its function is uncertain. V was pared by 4 bases and J by 0 bases, with 18 bases between. The CDR3 is 18 residues long. CDR3 sequence reads: CASSPGGRPLPNTGELFF. DNA for the CDR3: TGCGCCAGCAGTCCGGGGGGCAGGCCCCTACCGAACACCGGGGAGCTGTTTTTT.

This chain uses TRBV7-2 with TRBJ2-1, with TRBD2 matching 9 bases. After removal of 3 bases from V and 6 bases from J, the junction contained 15 bases not matched to a gene. The length of the CDR3 is 18 residues. Per the germline V gene, CDR1 is SGHTA and CDR2 is FQGNSA. CDR3 sequence: CASSLVDISGRGGNEQFF. As DNA, the CDR3 is TGTGCCAGCAGCTTGGTTGATATTAGCGGGAGAGGCGGCAATGAGCAGTTCTTC.

This chain connects TRBV20-1 to TRBJ1-2, with D perhaps matching TRBD1 (6 bases). The CDR3 contains 12 residues. Germline V gene lookup returns CDR1 DFQATT and CDR2 SNEGSKA (reference sequence). V was cut by 3 bases and J by 6 bases, with 11 bases left in between. DNA of the CDR3: TGCAGTGCTAGTTGGACAGCCGATGGCTACACCTTC. It is translated as CSASWTADGYTF.